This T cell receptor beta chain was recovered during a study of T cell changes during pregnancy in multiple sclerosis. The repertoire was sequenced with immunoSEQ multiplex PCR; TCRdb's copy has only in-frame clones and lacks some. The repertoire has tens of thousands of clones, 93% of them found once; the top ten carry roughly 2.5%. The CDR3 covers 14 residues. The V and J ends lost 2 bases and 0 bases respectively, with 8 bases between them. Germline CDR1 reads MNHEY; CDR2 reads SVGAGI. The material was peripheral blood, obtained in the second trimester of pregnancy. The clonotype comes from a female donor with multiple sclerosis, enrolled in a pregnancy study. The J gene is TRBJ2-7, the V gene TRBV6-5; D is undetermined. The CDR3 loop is CASSYSRYSYEQYF. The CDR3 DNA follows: TGTGCCAGCAGTTACAGTAGATACTCCTACGAGCAGTACTTC.